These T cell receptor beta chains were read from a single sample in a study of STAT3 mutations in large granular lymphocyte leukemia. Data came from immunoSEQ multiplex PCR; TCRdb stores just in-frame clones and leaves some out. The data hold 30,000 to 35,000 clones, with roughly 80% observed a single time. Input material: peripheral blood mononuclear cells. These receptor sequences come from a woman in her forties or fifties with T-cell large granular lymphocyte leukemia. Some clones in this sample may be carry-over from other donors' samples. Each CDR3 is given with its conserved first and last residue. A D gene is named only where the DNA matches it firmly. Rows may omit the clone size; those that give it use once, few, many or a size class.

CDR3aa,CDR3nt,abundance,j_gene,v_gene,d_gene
CASSYEGGPNTGELFF,TGTGCCAGCAGTTACGAAGGGGGACCAAACACCGGGGAGCTGTTTTTT,.,TRBJ2-2,TRBV6-5,.
CASSVKGNYGYTF,TGTGCCAGCAGTGTGAAGGGGAATTATGGCTACACCTTC,.,TRBJ1-2,TRBV27,.
CASSQINHEQYF,TGCGCCAGCAGCCAAATAAACCACGAGCAGTACTTC,.,TRBJ2-7,TRBV4-1,.
CSVEGLWGNEQFF,TGCAGCGTTGAAGGGCTGTGGGGCAATGAGCAGTTCTTC,.,TRBJ2-1,TRBV29-1,.
CASIGTSGRSTDTQYF,TGTGCCAGCATAGGCACTAGCGGGAGGAGCACAGATACGCAGTATTTT,few,TRBJ2-3,TRBV2,TRBD2
CASSIKIVWPRNTEAFF,TGTGCCAGTAGTATAAAAATTGTTTGGCCGAGGAACACTGAAGCTTTCTTT,.,TRBJ1-1,TRBV19,.
CASSITGFGYTF,TGTGCCAGCAGCATTACAGGGTTTGGCTACACCTTC,.,TRBJ1-2,TRBV28,.
CASSGTGLNYGYTF,TGTGCCAGCAGCGGGACAGGCCTTAACTATGGCTACACCTTC,.,TRBJ1-2,TRBV7-9,TRBD1
CASSLAENQPQHF,TGTGCCAGCTCACTGGCCGAAAATCAGCCCCAGCATTTT,few,TRBJ1-5,TRBV18,.
CASSVSRDSSNTGELFF,TGTGCCAGCAGCGTATCGAGGGACTCTTCGAACACCGGGGAGCTGTTTTTT,.,TRBJ2-2,TRBV9,.
CSVEGTDTQYF,TGCAGCGTTGAAGGAACGGATACGCAGTATTTT,.,TRBJ2-3,TRBV29-1,.
CASSPRIIQADYGYTF,TGTGCCAGCTCACCACGGATAATACAGGCCGACTATGGCTACACCTTC,.,TRBJ1-2,TRBV18,.
CASSLLDGVEQYF,TGCGCCAGCAGCTTGCTGGACGGAGTCGAGCAGTACTTC,.,TRBJ2-7,TRBV5-1,.
CASSSGREAFF,TGTGCCAGCAGTTCGGGGAGGGAAGCTTTCTTT,.,TRBJ1-1,TRBV28,.
CASSLQGAWGYTF,TGTGCCAGCAGTCTCCAGGGGGCATGGGGCTACACCTTC,.,TRBJ1-2,TRBV27,TRBD1
CASSLARGGYGYTF,TGTGCCAGCAGTTTAGCCAGGGGGGGCTATGGCTACACCTTC,.,TRBJ1-2,TRBV28,TRBD1
CAWSVLFAGELFF,TGTGCCTGGAGTGTTCTGTTCGCCGGGGAGCTGTTTTTT,.,TRBJ2-2,TRBV30,.
CASSPFSWGTDTQYF,TGCGCCAGCAGCCCCTTTTCGTGGGGCACAGATACGCAGTATTTT,.,TRBJ2-3,TRBV5-1,.
CAWSPGTRGTEAFF,TGTGCCTGGAGTCCTGGGACTAGGGGCACTGAAGCTTTCTTT,.,TRBJ1-1,TRBV30,.
CASSNPGFRANYGYTF,TGTGCCAGCAGCAACCCAGGGTTCCGAGCTAACTATGGCTACACCTTC,.,TRBJ1-2,TRBV7-9,.
CASSLGSGMGQYF,TGTGCCAGCAGTTTGGGTAGCGGGATGGGGCAGTACTTC,.,TRBJ2-7,TRBV27,TRBD2
CASSILAGELFF,TGTGCCAGCAGCATTTTGGCCGGGGAGCTGTTTTTT,.,TRBJ2-2,TRBV28,.
CAITEGRQTIEQYF,TGTGCCATCACCGAGGGGAGACAGACGATCGAGCAGTACTTC,.,TRBJ2-7,TRBV10-3,.
CAWKGPTNTGELFF,TGTGCCTGGAAGGGACCAACGAACACCGGGGAGCTGTTTTTT,.,TRBJ2-2,TRBV30,.